A selection of T cell receptor beta chains follows, all from one sample in a study of T cell repertoires in cytomegalovirus infection. TCRdb ran MiXCR on the reads and lists one entry per CDR3 protein. The table includes 600,000 to 700,000 distinct CDR3 sequences, 30% to 35% detected once. No antigens are known for them. Sequences were derived from cultured PBMCs, sampled from culture after CMV antigen stimulation. Receptors originate from a human donor in good health (CMV status not recorded). Some clones in this sample may be carry-over from other donors' samples. The CDR3 runs from the conserved cysteine through the conserved F or W. Fields, in order: D gene, clone size, J gene, V gene, CDR3 DNA, CDR3 protein. A D gene is named only where the DNA matches it firmly. The size entry is marked missing in some rows and otherwise reads once, few, many or a size class.

TRBD2 - TRBJ2-3 TRBV12-3/TRBV12-4 TGTGCCAGCAGCTATAGCGGGAGCCCAGATACGCAGTATTTT CASSYSGSPDTQYF
TRBD2 - TRBJ2-2 TRBV7-6 TGTGCCAGCAGCGGACCGACTAGCGGGACCACCGGGGAGCTGTTTTTT CASSGPTSGTTGELFF
- - TRBJ2-1 TRBV3-1 TGTGCCAGCAGCCAAGCTTATGAGGCCCCGAGGAAGCAGTTCTTC CASSQAYEAPRKQFF
- - TRBJ2-2 TRBV7-9 TGTGCCAGCGCTTTTTCGGGGGTTGACGGGGAGCTGTTTTTT CASAFSGVDGELFF
- few TRBJ2-1 TRBV6-6 TGTGCCAGCAGTCCCTCCGCGGCTTACAATGAGCAGTTCTTC CASSPSAAYNEQFF
- - TRBJ2-7 TRBV15 TGTGCCACCAGTAGGGACTCAAAGTCCTACGAGCAGTACTTC CATSRDSKSYEQYF
- few TRBJ2-3 TRBV19 TGTGCCAGTAGGGACGGCCCCACAGATACGCAGTATTTT CASRDGPTDTQYF
TRBD2 many TRBJ2-7 TRBV7-2 TGTGCCAGCAGCTTAAAGGGACTAGCGGGATACGAGCAGTACTTC CASSLKGLAGYEQYF
- - TRBJ1-2 TRBV7-7 TGTGCCAGCAGCCTCAGGGGAAGAGATGGCTACACCTTC CASSLRGRDGYTF
- - TRBJ2-1 TRBV12-3/TRBV12-4 TGTGCCAGCAGTGGCCTCGGGGCAGTAGCCTACAATGAGCAGTTCTTC CASSGLGAVAYNEQFF
- - TRBJ2-1 TRBV12-5 TGTGCTAGTGGTCTTGAGGCGGGCTACAATGAGCAGTTCTTC CASGLEAGYNEQFF
TRBD1 many TRBJ1-3 TRBV7-2 TGTGCCAGCAGCTTAAGGACAGGAACTCCTGGAAACACCATATATTTT CASSLRTGTPGNTIYF
TRBD2 few TRBJ2-7 TRBV12-3/TRBV12-4 TGTGCCAGCAGTGGGGTCGGGAGCGGGAGGGACGAGCAGTACTTC CASSGVGSGRDEQYF
TRBD2 few TRBJ2-1 TRBV7-9 TGTGCCAGCAGCTTAGCGCTAACGGGGGGGCGATACAATGAGCAGTTCTTC CASSLALTGGRYNEQFF
TRBD1 many TRBJ1-3 TRBV4-1 TGCGCCAGCAGCCGGGAACAGGGGGGAATAGAAAACACCATATATTTT CASSREQGGIENTIYF
- - TRBJ1-3 TRBV28 TGTGCCAGCAGTTTAGTGGAGGTTCCTGGAAACACCATATATTTT CASSLVEVPGNTIYF
- - TRBJ1-4 TRBV4-1 TGCGCCAGCAGCCAAGATCAGATCGTTCTGTTTTTT CASSQDQIVLFF
- - TRBJ1-3 TRBV20-1 TGCAGTGCTGTGCCCCTCTCTGGAAACACCATATATTTT CSAVPLSGNTIYF
- - TRBJ1-6 TRBV4-1 TGCGCCAGCAGCCAAGAATCGAGGGTTTCACCCCTCCACTTT CASSQESRVSPLHF
- - TRBJ1-2 TRBV6-6 TGTGCCAGCAGTTACTCGCCCTCTCGGATTGGCTATGGCTACACCTTC CASSYSPSRIGYGYTF
- - TRBJ2-7 TRBV12-3/TRBV12-4 TGTGCCAGCAGTTTGGCGCCTAATATCTACGAGCAGTACTTC CASSLAPNIYEQYF
- few TRBJ1-1 TRBV7-2 TGTGCCAGCAGCTTGCGGGTACAGGACGGAGGCACTGAAGCTTTCTTT CASSLRVQDGGTEAFF
TRBD2 many TRBJ2-7 TRBV20-1 TGCAGTGCTAGAGATCAAGGGAGGGCTAAGGACGAGCAGTACTTC CSARDQGRAKDEQYF
TRBD2 - TRBJ2-3 TRBV20-1 TGCAGTCGAACTAGCGGGGCCCCGGATACGCAGTATTTT CSRTSGAPDTQYF
- - TRBJ2-3 TRBV7-6 TGTGCCAGCAGCTTAGAATGGGGAGTTGACACAGATACGCAGTATTTT CASSLEWGVDTDTQYF
- - TRBJ2-5 TRBV12-3/TRBV12-4 TGTGCCAGCAGTTTAGTGGGTGTGGCGGAGACCCAGTACTTC CASSLVGVAETQYF
TRBD2 few TRBJ2-1 TRBV18 TGTGCCAGCTCACCACCGTGGGGCGCGGGGGGGCCGGTAGATGAGCAGTTCTTC CASSPPWGAGGPVDEQFF
- - TRBJ1-1 TRBV14 TGTGCCAGCAGCCAAGGAAAGGACGGCTTACTAAAGAACACTGAAGCTTTCTTT CASSQGKDGLLKNTEAFF
TRBD2 - TRBJ2-1 TRBV7-8 TGTGCCAGCAGCCCTCCCGGAGGGTTAGCGGGGGGGCCATATGAGCAGTTCTTC CASSPPGGLAGGPYEQFF
TRBD1 - TRBJ2-5 TRBV4-3 TGCGCCAGCAGCCAAGATCTGGGGGACAGGGAGGTTGCACAGTACTTC CASSQDLGDREVAQYF
- - TRBJ2-6 TRBV6-2/TRBV6-3 TGTGCCAGCACCTTAGGCTCCGGGACAACCTCTGGGGCCAACGTCCTGACTTTC CASTLGSGTTSGANVLTF
TRBD2 - TRBJ2-1 TRBV6-2/TRBV6-3 TGTGCCAGCAGTCATGGGGGCAGGGTAACTAGCGGGAGAATCGATGAGCAGTTCTTC CASSHGGRVTSGRIDEQFF
TRBD1 few TRBJ1-2 TRBV28 TGTGCCAGCAGTGACTCGGACAGGGGGCTACTTGGCTACACCTTC CASSDSDRGLLGYTF
- - TRBJ1-2 TRBV6-5 TGTGCCAGCAGCTCCCACTGGGGGGATAACTATGGCTACACCTTC CASSSHWGDNYGYTF
- - TRBJ1-1 TRBV6-5 TGTGCCAGCAGTTACCGCACAGGGTCGTTCACTGAAGCTTTCTTT CASSYRTGSFTEAFF